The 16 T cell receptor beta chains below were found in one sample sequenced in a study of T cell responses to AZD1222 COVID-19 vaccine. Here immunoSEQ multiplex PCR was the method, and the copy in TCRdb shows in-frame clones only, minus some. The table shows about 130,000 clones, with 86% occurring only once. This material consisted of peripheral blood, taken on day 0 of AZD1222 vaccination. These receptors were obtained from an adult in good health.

The CDR3 is CASSVEPAVTEISEAFF. CDR3 DNA sequence: TGTGCCAGCAGCGTAGAGCCGGCGGTGACAGAGATATCTGAAGCTTTCTTT. This chain joins TRBV9 and TRBJ1-1; TRBD1 is a possible D gene (5 bases). Germline assignment: CDR1 SGDLS and CDR2 YYNGEE. This CDR3 has 17 amino acids. Deletions cut 0 bases from V and 6 bases from J, with 21 bases between.

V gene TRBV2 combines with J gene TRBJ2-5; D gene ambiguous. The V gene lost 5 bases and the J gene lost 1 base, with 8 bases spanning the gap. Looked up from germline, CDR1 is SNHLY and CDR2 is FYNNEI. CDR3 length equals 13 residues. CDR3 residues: CASSLLSQETQYF. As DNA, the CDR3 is TGTGCCAGCAGTCTCTTGAGCCAAGAGACCCAGTACTTC.

The CDR3 DNA follows: TGTGCCAGCAGTGAAGCGACAGGCGATAACTATGGCTACACCTTC. It yields the protein CASSEATGDNYGYTF. The genes are TRBV6-1 and TRBJ1-2, with D perhaps matching TRBD1 (6 bases). Germline V gene sequence: CDR1 MNHNS, CDR2 SASEGT. This CDR3 is built from 15 residues. The V end was cut by 0 bases, the J end by 1 base, with 9 bases between.

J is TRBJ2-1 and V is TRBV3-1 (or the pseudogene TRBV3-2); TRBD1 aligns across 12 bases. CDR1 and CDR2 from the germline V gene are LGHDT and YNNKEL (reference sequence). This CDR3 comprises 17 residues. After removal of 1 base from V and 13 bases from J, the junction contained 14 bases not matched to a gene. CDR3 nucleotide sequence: TGTGCCAGCAGCCAAGCGTCTTGGGGACAGGGGGCGGCGGATCAGTTCTTC. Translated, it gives CASSQASWGQGAADQFF.

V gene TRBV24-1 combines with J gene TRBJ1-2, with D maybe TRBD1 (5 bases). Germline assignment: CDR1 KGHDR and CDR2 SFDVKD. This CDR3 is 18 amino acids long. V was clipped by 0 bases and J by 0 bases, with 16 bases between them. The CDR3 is CATSDLWFSGASNYGYTF. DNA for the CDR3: TGTGCCACCAGTGATTTGTGGTTCTCCGGGGCTTCTAACTATGGCTACACCTTC.

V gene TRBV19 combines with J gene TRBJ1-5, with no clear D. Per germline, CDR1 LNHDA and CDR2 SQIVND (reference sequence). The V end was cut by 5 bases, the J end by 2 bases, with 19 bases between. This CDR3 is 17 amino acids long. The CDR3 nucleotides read TGTGCCAGTAGTTTCCTCCGGGGTCCCCAGGGCAATCAGCCCCAGCATTTT. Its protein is CASSFLRGPQGNQPQHF.

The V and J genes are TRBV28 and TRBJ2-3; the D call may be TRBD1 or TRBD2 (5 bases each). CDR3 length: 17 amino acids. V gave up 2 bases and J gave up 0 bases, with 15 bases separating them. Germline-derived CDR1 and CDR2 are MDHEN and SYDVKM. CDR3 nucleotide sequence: TGTGCCAGCAGTTTACCCCTGGGGCGGACTAGCACAGATACGCAGTATTTT. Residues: CASSLPLGRTSTDTQYF. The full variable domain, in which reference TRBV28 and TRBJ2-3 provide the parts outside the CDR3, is DVKVTQSSRYLVKRTGEKVFLECVQDMDHENMFWYRQDPGLGLRLIYFSYDVKMKEKGDIPEGYSVSREKKERFSLILESASTNQTSMYLCASSLPLGRTSTDTQYFGPGTRLTVL.

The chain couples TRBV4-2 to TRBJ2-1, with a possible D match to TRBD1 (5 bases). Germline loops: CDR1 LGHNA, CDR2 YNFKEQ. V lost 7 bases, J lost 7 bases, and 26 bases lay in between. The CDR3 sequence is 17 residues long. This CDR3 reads CASTPFPSGQGDNEQFF. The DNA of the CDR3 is TGTGCCAGCACTCCTTTTCCCTCCGGGCAGGGTGATAATGAGCAGTTCTTC.

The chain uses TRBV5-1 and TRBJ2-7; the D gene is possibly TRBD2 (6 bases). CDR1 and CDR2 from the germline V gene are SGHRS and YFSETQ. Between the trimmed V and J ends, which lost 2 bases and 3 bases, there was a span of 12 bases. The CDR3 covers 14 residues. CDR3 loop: CASSFREVGYEQYF. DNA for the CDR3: TGCGCCAGCAGCTTTAGGGAGGTCGGCTACGAGCAGTACTTC.

The chain's CDR3 is CASSSHTGELFF. In nucleotides, the CDR3 is TGTGCCAGCAGCTCACACACCGGGGAGCTGTTTTTT. The chain has TRBV7-8 and TRBJ2-2; no clear D. The germline CDR1 and CDR2 sequences are SGHVS and FQNEAQ. This CDR3 contains 12 residues. Trimming took off 4 bases at V and 3 bases at J, with 3 bases between the two ends.

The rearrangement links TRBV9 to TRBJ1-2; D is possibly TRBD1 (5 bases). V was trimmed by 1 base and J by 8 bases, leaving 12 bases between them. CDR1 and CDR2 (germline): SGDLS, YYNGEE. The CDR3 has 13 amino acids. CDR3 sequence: CASSVQSGEGYTF. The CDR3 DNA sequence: TGTGCCAGCAGCGTACAGTCGGGGGAAGGCTACACCTTC.

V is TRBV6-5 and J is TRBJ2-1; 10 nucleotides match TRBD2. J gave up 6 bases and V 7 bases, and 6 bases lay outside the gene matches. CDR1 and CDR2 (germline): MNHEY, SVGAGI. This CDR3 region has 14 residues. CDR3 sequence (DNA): TGTGCCAGCACGCCGGGACTAGCGAGCAATGAGCAGTTCTTC. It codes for CASTPGLASNEQFF.

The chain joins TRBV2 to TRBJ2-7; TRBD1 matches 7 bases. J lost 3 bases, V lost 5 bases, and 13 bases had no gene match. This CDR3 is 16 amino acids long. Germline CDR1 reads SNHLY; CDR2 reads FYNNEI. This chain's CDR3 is CASSRDSFYLVYEQYF. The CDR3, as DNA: TGTGCCAGCAGTAGGGACAGTTTCTATTTAGTCTACGAGCAGTACTTC.

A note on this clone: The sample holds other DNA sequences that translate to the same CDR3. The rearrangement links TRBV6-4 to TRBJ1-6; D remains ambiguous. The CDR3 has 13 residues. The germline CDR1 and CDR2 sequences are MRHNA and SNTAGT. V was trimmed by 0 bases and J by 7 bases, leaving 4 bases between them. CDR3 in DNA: TGTGCCAGCAGTGACTCTGGAAATTCACCCCTCCACTTT. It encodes CASSDSGNSPLHF.

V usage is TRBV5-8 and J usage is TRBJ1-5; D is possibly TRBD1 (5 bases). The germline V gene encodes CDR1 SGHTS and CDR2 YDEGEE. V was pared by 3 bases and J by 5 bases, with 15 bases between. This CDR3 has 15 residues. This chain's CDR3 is CASSSTGSGYQPQHF. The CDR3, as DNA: TGTGCCAGCAGCTCGACCGGGTCAGGGTATCAGCCCCAGCATTTT.

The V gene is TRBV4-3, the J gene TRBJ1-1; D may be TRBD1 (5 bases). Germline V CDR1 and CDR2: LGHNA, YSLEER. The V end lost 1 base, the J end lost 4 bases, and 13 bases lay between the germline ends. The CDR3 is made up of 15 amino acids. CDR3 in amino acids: CASSQAGGVFTEAFF. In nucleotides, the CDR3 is TGCGCCAGCAGCCAAGCCGGGGGGGTATTCACTGAAGCTTTCTTT.